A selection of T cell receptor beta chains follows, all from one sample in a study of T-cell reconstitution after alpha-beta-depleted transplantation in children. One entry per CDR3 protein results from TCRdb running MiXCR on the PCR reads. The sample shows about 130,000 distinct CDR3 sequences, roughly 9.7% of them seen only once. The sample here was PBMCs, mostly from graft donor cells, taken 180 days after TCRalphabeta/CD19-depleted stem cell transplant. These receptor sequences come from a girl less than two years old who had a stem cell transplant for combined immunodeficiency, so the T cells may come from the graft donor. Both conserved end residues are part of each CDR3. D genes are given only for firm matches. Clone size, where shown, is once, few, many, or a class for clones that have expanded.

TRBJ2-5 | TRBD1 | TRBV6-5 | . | CASSYIRDRGLGEETQYF | TGTGCCAGCAGTTACATCCGGGACAGGGGGCTGGGAGAAGAGACCCAGTACTTC
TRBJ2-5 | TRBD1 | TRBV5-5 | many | CASSFGQGFVKTQYF | TGTGCCAGCAGCTTCGGACAGGGGTTCGTAAAGACCCAGTACTTC
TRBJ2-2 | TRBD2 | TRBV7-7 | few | CASSPRASGDTGELFF | TGTGCCAGCAGCCCCAGGGCTAGCGGGGATACCGGGGAGCTGTTTTTT
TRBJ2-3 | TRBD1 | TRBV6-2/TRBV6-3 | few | CASSYSMTGISTDTQYF | TGTGCCAGCAGTTACTCGATGACAGGGATCAGCACAGATACGCAGTATTTT
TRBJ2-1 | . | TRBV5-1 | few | CASSFRDTTNNEQFF | TGCGCCAGCAGCTTCCGGGACACCACCAACAATGAGCAGTTCTTC
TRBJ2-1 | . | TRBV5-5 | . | CASSLGAGTWNHEQFF | TGTGCCAGCAGCTTGGGGGCGGGAACCTGGAACCATGAGCAGTTCTTC
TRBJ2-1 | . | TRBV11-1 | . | CAISLGLPGYNEQFF | TGTGCCATCAGCTTAGGGCTACCAGGCTACAATGAGCAGTTCTTC
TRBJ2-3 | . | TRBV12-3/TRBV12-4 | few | CASKITDTQYF | TGTGCCAGCAAAATCACAGATACGCAGTATTTT
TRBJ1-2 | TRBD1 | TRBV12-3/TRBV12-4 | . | CASSSRDGGPGGVDYGYTF | TGTGCCAGCAGTTCAAGGGACGGTGGGCCAGGGGGCGTTGACTATGGCTACACCTTC
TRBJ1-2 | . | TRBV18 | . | CASSPNPRGFGGYTF | TGTGCCAGCTCACCAAACCCGCGGGGATTTGGGGGCTACACCTTC
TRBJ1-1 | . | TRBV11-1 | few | CASSSDRTGAFF | TGTGCCAGCAGCAGCGACCGCACCGGGGCTTTCTTT
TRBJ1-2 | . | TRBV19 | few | CASSIRTVNYGYTF | TGTGCCAGTAGTATTCGGACAGTAAACTATGGCTACACCTTC
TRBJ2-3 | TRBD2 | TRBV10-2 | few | CASSPELAGGTDTQYF | TGCGCCAGCAGTCCGGAGCTAGCGGGAGGGACAGATACGCAGTATTTT
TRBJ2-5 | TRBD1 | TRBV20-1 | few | CSAESRQGWGETQYF | TGCAGTGCTGAATCCCGACAGGGCTGGGGGGAGACCCAGTACTTC
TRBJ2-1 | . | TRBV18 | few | CASSPLMGANEQFF | TGTGCCAGCTCACCTCTGATGGGGGCCAATGAGCAGTTCTTC
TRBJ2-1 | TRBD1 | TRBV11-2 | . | CASSTTGGADNEQFF | TGTGCCAGCAGCACCACAGGGGGTGCGGACAATGAGCAGTTCTTC
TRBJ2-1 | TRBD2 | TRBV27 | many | CATAVTPGLAGRGQFF | TGTGCCACCGCAGTGACTCCGGGACTAGCGGGAAGGGGGCAGTTCTTC
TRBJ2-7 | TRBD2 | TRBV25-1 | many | CASSEIHPALLAGGTSSYEQYF | TGTGCCAGCAGTGAGATACACCCCGCCCTGCTAGCGGGAGGCACGAGCTCCTACGAGCAGTACTTC
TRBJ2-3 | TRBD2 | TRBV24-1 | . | CATSAREGFQYF | TGTGCCACCAGTGCCCGGGAGGGATTTCAGTATTTT
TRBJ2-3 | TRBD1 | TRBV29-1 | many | CSVAQGATTDTQYF | TGCAGCGTTGCCCAGGGGGCCACCACAGATACGCAGTATTTT
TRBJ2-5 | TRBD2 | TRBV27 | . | CASSLFGLAGGETQYF | TGTGCCAGCAGTTTATTCGGTCTAGCGGGGGGAGAGACCCAGTACTTC
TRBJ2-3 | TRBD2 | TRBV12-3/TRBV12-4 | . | CASRIGTIRADTQYF | TGTGCCAGCAGAATCGGGACTATCCGCGCAGATACGCAGTATTTT
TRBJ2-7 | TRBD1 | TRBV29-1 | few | CSVDLGDRDSYEQYF | TGCAGCGTTGATTTAGGGGACAGGGACTCCTACGAGCAGTACTTC
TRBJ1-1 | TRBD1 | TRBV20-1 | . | CSAADRAVSTEAFF | TGCAGTGCAGCGGACAGGGCAGTGAGCACTGAAGCTTTCTTT
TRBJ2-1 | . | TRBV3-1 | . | CASSPFALNEQFF | TGTGCCAGCAGCCCCTTTGCGCTCAATGAGCAGTTCTTC
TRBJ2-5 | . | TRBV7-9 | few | CASSHPGHKETQYF | TGTGCCAGCAGTCACCCGGGACATAAGGAGACCCAGTACTTC
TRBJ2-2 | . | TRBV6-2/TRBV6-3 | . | CASSYSAVTGELFF | TGTGCCAGCAGTTATAGCGCGGTCACCGGGGAGCTGTTTTTT
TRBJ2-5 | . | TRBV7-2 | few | CASSLGPGPTQETQYF | TGTGCCAGCAGCTTAGGACCGGGACCGACTCAAGAGACCCAGTACTTC
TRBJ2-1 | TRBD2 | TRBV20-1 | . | CSAWASGGPALTNEQFF | TGCAGTGCTTGGGCTAGCGGGGGTCCTGCCCTTACCAATGAGCAGTTCTTC
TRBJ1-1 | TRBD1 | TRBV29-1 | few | CSVEITGAGEAFF | TGCAGCGTTGAGATTACAGGGGCCGGTGAAGCTTTCTTT
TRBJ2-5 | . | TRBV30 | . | CAWSVETQYF | TGTGCCTGGAGTGTAGAGACCCAGTACTTC
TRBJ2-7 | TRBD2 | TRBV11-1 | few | CASSPGTSGAYEQYF | TGTGCCAGCAGCCCAGGGACTAGCGGAGCCTACGAGCAGTACTTC
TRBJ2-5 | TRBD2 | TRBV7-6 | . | CASSLIAGLQETQYF | TGTGCCAGCAGCTTAATAGCGGGGTTACAAGAGACCCAGTACTTC
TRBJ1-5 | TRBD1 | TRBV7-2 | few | CASSSDRGRHQPQHF | TGTGCCAGCAGCTCGGACAGGGGGAGGCATCAGCCCCAGCATTTT
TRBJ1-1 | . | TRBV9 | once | CASSVGPEVVTEAFF | TGTGCCAGCAGCGTAGGGCCCGAGGTGGTCACTGAAGCTTTCTTT
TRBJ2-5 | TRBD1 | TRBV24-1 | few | CATSDGQVLARETQYF | TGTGCCACCAGTGATGGACAGGTTCTAGCCAGGGAGACCCAGTACTTC
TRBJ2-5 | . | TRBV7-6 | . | CASARTRGRGETQYF | TGTGCCAGCGCCCGAACACGGGGGCGAGGGGAGACCCAGTACTTC
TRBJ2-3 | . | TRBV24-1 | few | CATRQGLADTQYF | TGTGCCACCAGGCAGGGATTGGCAGATACGCAGTATTTT
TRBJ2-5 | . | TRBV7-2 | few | CASSLGAGWETQYF | TGTGCCAGCAGCTTAGGGGCAGGGTGGGAGACCCAGTACTTC
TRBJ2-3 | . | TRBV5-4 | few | CASGSGHTDTQYF | TGTGCCAGCGGATCCGGGCACACAGATACGCAGTATTTT
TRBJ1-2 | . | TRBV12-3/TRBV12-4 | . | CASSFNHNYGYTF | TGTGCCAGCAGTTTTAATCATAACTATGGCTACACCTTC
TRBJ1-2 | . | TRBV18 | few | CASSPPGQWYGYTF | TGTGCCAGCTCACCACCGGGGCAGTGGTATGGCTACACCTTC
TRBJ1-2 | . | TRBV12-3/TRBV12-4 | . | CASSQGIGGYTF | TGTGCCAGCAGCCAGGGAATTGGCGGCTACACCTTC
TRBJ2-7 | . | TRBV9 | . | CASSPTGVAAYYEQYF | TGTGCCAGCAGCCCCACGGGGGTTGCGGCCTACTACGAGCAGTACTTC
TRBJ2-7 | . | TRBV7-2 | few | CASSLARGSGEQYF | TGTGCCAGCAGCTTAGCGAGGGGCTCGGGGGAGCAGTACTTC
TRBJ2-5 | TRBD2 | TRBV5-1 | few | CASSWTSQETQYF | TGCGCCAGCAGCTGGACTAGCCAAGAGACCCAGTACTTC
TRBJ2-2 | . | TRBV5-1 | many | CASNFQGTGELFF | TGCGCCAGCAACTTCCAGGGCACCGGGGAGCTGTTTTTT